This T cell receptor (beta chain) was sequenced during a study of CD8 T cells in Susac syndrome. The CDR3 spans 11 residues. Germline V lookup: CDR1 DFQATT, CDR2 SNEGSKA (reference sequence). The V end lost 7 bases, the J end lost 5 bases, and 9 bases lay between the germline ends. With regard to this clonotype: Antigen specificity is unknown.

Study-level results: An acknowledgment was made by the study that its TCR sequencing and HLA analysis involved relatively few individuals.

Random hexamers were used to reverse transcribe the RNA input (about 0.5 to 1 ug). Amplification of the TCR beta CDR3 was carried out by immunoSEQ multiplex PCR, which spanned a total of 54 Vbeta and 13 Jbeta segments. TCRdb re-called the immunoSEQ multiplex PCR reads with MiXCR, one entry per CDR3 protein. Among fewer than 200,000 distinct CDR3 sequences listed, 90% to 95% were seen once. The sequence was collected from a human donor with multiple sclerosis. The specimen was CD8+ T cells from PBMCs. V and J are TRBV20-1 and TRBJ2-1; TRBD2 is a possible D gene (5 bases). CDR3 loop: CSVRENNEQFF. For the CDR3, the DNA is TGCAGTGTTCGGGAAAACAATGAGCAGTTCTTC.